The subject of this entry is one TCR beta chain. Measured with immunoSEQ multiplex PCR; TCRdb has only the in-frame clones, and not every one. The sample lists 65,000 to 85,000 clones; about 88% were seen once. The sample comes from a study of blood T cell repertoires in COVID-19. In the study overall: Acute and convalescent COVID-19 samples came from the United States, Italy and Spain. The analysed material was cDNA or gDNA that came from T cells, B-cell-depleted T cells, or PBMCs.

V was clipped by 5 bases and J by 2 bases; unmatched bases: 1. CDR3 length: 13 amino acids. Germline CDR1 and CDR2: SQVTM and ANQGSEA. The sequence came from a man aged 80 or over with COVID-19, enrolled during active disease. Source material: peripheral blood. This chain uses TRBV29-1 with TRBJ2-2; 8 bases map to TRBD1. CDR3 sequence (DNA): TGCAGCGTTCAGGGGGCTAACACCGGGGAGCTGTTTTTT. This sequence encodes CSVQGANTGELFF.